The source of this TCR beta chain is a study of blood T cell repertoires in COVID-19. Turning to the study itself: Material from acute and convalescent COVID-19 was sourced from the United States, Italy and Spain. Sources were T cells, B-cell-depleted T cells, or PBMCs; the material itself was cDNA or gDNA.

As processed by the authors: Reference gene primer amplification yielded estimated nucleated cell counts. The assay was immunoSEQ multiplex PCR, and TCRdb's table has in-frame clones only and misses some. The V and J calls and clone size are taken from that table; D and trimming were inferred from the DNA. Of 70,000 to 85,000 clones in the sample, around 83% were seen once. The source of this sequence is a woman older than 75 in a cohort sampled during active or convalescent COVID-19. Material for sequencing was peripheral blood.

The CDR3 DNA reads TGTGCCAGTAGATCCAGCGGGAGAACAAACATTCAGTACTTC. It codes for CASRSSGRTNIQYF. The chain uses TRBV19 and TRBJ2-4; 8 positions match TRBD2. After removal of 6 bases from V and 6 bases from J, the junction contained 7 bases not matched to a gene. CDR3 length: 14 residues. Germline V gene sequence: CDR1 LNHDA, CDR2 SQIVND (reference sequence).